This section outlines one T cell receptor (beta chain) sequence together with its context. Produced via immunoSEQ multiplex PCR; TCRdb's table is partial and in-frame only. The sample has 60,000 or so clones, approximately 80% seen once. The data are from a study of blood T cell repertoires in COVID-19. About the research overall: Sites in the United States, Italy and Spain provided acute and convalescent COVID-19 samples. T cells, B-cell-depleted T cells, or PBMCs supplied cDNA or gDNA.

Germline loops: CDR1 SGHVS, CDR2 FNYEAQ. The V and J ends lost 0 bases and 3 bases respectively, with 15 bases between them. This CDR3 has 18 amino acids. This clonotype was sampled from a woman older than 75 with acute or convalescent COVID-19. The J gene is TRBJ1-6, the V gene TRBV7-6, with D perhaps TRBD1 (6 bases). Sequenced sample: peripheral blood. CDR3 sequence reads: CASSLAPDSVNYNSPLHF. CDR3 DNA: TGTGCCAGCAGCTTAGCGCCGGACAGTGTTAACTATAATTCACCCCTCCACTTT.